Sequencing of this T cell receptor beta chain was carried out in a study of blood T cell repertoires in COVID-19. Study-level information: PBMCs, B-cell-depleted T cells, or T cells were the source of the cDNA or gDNA that made up the material.

This CDR3 spans 12 amino acids. CDR1 is SGHVS and CDR2 is FQNEAQ in the germline V gene. V was trimmed by 5 bases and J by 5 bases, leaving 7 bases between them. In the original workflow: Estimation of nucleated cell counts relied on the amplification of reference gene primers. This table comes from immunoSEQ multiplex PCR, and its TCRdb copy is limited to in-frame clones, with some not included. V, J and clone size are taken as reported in that table, and D and trimming were inferred from the DNA itself. Of around 450,000 clones listed, roughly 87% are singletons. The specimen was PBMCs or T cells enriched from blood (not recorded which). The TCR comes from a woman between 18 and 29 years old with acute COVID-19. The chain employs TRBV7-8 and TRBJ2-1, with D hard to call. In DNA form, the CDR3 reads TGTGCCAGCAGCGCCAACAACAATGAGCAGTTCTTC. Residues: CASSANNNEQFF.